This T cell receptor beta chain was sequenced during a study of blood T cell repertoires in COVID-19. At the level of the study: Nucleic acid was either cDNA or gDNA, and it came from T cells, B-cell-depleted T cells, or PBMCs.

Some clones are missing from TCRdb's copy, which holds only in-frame ones; the method was immunoSEQ multiplex PCR. Found here are about 230,000 clones, roughly 91% of them singletons; the top ten hold 3.5% to 4.5%. In germline, CDR1 is MNHNY, CDR2 SVGAGI (reference sequence). The CDR3 contains 13 residues. V lost 7 bases to trimming and J lost 7 bases; unmatched junction nucleotides: 7. This TCR was recovered from a woman between 25 and 40 years old with acute COVID-19. The specimen was PBMCs or T cells enriched from blood (not recorded which). The rearrangement links TRBV6-6 to TRBJ1-2, with 9 bases that match TRBD1. CDR3 DNA: TGTGCCAGCAAGGACAGGGGAGAGGTTGGCTACACCTTC. Its translation is CASKDRGEVGYTF.